This T cell receptor beta chain was obtained from a study of cytomegalovirus exposure and HLA in healthy donors. In the study overall: Ancestry clustering placed 70% to 85% of roughly 410 genotyped donors in the Caucasian-associated cluster. Study results and caveats: Available immune exposure information was restricted to CMV serostatus only. Certain indistinguishable V segments, among them TRBV6-2 and TRBV6-3, were excluded.

In its sample, this clone was seen a few times. Antigen unknown. Use of 60 Vbeta and 13 Jbeta primers characterized the PCR. In the original workflow: Approximately 11 million of roughly 81 million unique TCR beta chains were shared, per a later count. Using immunoSEQ multiplex PCR, the repertoire was profiled, and TCRdb retains in-frame clones only, with some absent. V, J and clone size were drawn from that table, and D and trimming were deduced from the DNA. Of hundreds of thousands of clones detected, over 65% appear once; the ten largest clones hold approximately 0.6%. V lost 3 bases and J 2 bases, leaving 8 bases between the germline ends. Germline loops: CDR1 SNHLY, CDR2 FYNNEI. CDR3 length: 14 amino acids.

What was sequenced was PBMCs. This TCR came from a man younger than 30 in good health and CMV-seronegative. This sequence joins TRBV2 and TRBJ1-5; D remains unclear. The CDR3: CASSDGDGNQPQHF. In nucleotides, the CDR3 is TGTGCCAGCAGTGACGGGGATGGCAATCAGCCCCAGCATTTT.